This entry features one T cell receptor (beta chain) sequence. Clones were read by immunoSEQ multiplex PCR, and TCRdb kept only the in-frame ones, dropping some. The data show 350,000 to 500,000 clones, 85% to 90% seen once. This sample is part of a study of blood T cell repertoires in COVID-19. V shed 5 bases and J shed 8 bases, with 19 bases lying between them. The CDR3 totals 15 residues. CDR1 MNHEY and CDR2 SVGAGI come from the germline V gene. The receptor was derived from a man aged 18 to 29 with COVID-19, enrolled during active disease. The genes are TRBV6-5 and TRBJ2-1, with D tentatively TRBD1 (7 bases). Material for sequencing was peripheral blood. The CDR3 spells CASSLRQGREDEQFF. The CDR3 DNA reads as TGTGCCAGCAGTCTCAGACAGGGAAGGGAGGATGAGCAGTTCTTC.